A selection of T cell receptor beta chains follows, all from one sample in a study of CD8 T cells in ankylosing spondylitis. TCRdb redid the calling of the 5' RACE reads with MiXCR, one entry per CDR3 protein. The profile shows about 540,000 distinct CDR3 sequences, roughly 13% of them singletons. Sequenced sample: blood, either unsorted or a sorted T cell fraction (not recorded which). The receptor source for this set is a male donor with ankylosing spondylitis. Each CDR3 is given with its conserved first and last residue. The D gene is left open where the match is weak. Size is omitted from some rows. Given values are once, few, many or a class for expanded clones.

D gene	J gene	V gene	clone size	CDR3 protein	CDR3 DNA
TRBD1	TRBJ2-2	TRBV5-8	few	CASSLEPGRGHTGELFF	TGTGCCAGCAGCTTGGAGCCTGGCAGGGGGCACACCGGGGAGCTGTTTTTT
TRBD1	TRBJ1-1	TRBV5-1	NA	CASSIGTGSTEAFF	TGCGCCAGCAGCATCGGGACAGGATCCACTGAAGCTTTCTTT
NA	TRBJ1-3	TRBV6-5	few	CASSYSGGLSGNTIYF	TGTGCCAGCAGTTACTCAGGGGGGCTCTCTGGAAACACCATATATTTT
NA	TRBJ1-1	TRBV18	few	CASSPGAEGEAFF	TGTGCCAGCTCACCAGGTGCGGAAGGTGAAGCTTTCTTT
TRBD2	TRBJ2-1	TRBV6-2/TRBV6-3	many	CASGAGNYNEQFF	TGTGCCAGTGGAGCGGGAAACTACAATGAGCAGTTCTTC
NA	TRBJ2-3	TRBV9	NA	CASSPAQGAGGTDTQYF	TGTGCCAGCAGCCCAGCCCAGGGGGCGGGGGGCACAGATACGCAGTATTTT
TRBD2	TRBJ2-1	TRBV5-1	NA	CASRGLAVYEQFF	TGCGCCAGCAGGGGACTAGCGGTCTATGAGCAGTTCTTC
TRBD2	TRBJ2-1	TRBV7-6	few	CASSLSAERDRQFF	TGTGCCAGCAGCTTAAGCGCAGAGCGGGACCGGCAGTTCTTC
TRBD1	TRBJ2-3	TRBV5-1	few	CASSRGTGGLNTQYF	TGCGCCAGCAGCCGGGGGACAGGGGGGCTTAATACGCAGTATTTT
NA	TRBJ2-1	TRBV27	few	CASSLKREVDEQFF	TGTGCCAGCAGTTTAAAAAGGGAGGTCGATGAGCAGTTCTTC
TRBD1	TRBJ1-1	TRBV20-1	many	CSARTGGNTEAFF	TGCAGTGCAAGGACAGGGGGGAACACTGAAGCTTTCTTT
NA	TRBJ1-6	TRBV11-2	NA	CASSLGIHRANSPLHF	TGTGCCAGCAGCTTAGGGATCCACAGGGCGAATTCACCCCTCCACTTT
TRBD2	TRBJ2-3	TRBV7-2	many	CASSGTSGYSTDTQYF	TGTGCCAGCAGCGGTACTAGCGGTTACTCCACAGATACGCAGTATTTT
TRBD1	TRBJ1-5	TRBV24-1	few	CATSDGGQGNSNQPQHF	TGTGCCACCAGTGATGGAGGACAGGGTAATTCGAATCAGCCCCAGCATTTT
NA	TRBJ2-6	TRBV29-1	NA	CSVEGTATSGANVLTF	TGCAGCGTTGAAGGGACAGCCACCTCTGGGGCCAACGTCCTGACTTTC
NA	TRBJ2-5	TRBV10-3	many	CAISESTYQETQYF	TGTGCCATCAGTGAGAGCACGTACCAAGAGACCCAGTACTTC
TRBD2	TRBJ2-3	TRBV4-1	few	CASSQDQREGWDTQYF	TGCGCCAGCAGCCAAGACCAGCGGGAGGGATGGGATACGCAGTATTTT
TRBD1	TRBJ2-3	TRBV3-1	NA	CASSQDHPGTGWTDTQYF	TGTGCCAGCAGCCAAGACCACCCCGGGACAGGGTGGACAGATACGCAGTATTTT
NA	TRBJ2-3	TRBV3-1	few	CASSQTRTGDTQYF	TGTGCCAGCAGCCAGACCAGGACGGGCGATACGCAGTATTTT
NA	TRBJ2-5	TRBV5-1	NA	CASSLEAAVQETQYF	TGCGCCAGCAGCTTGGAGGCAGCGGTACAAGAGACCCAGTACTTC
NA	TRBJ2-1	TRBV11-3	NA	CASSLATRGTNNEQFF	TGTGCCAGCAGCTTAGCCACGAGGGGGACCAACAATGAGCAGTTCTTC
NA	TRBJ1-2	TRBV3-1	few	CASSQEMVGSYGYTF	TGTGCCAGCAGCCAAGAAATGGTGGGGTCATATGGCTACACCTTC
NA	TRBJ1-5	TRBV10-3	few	CAISEDTWKPQHF	TGTGCCATCAGTGAGGACACCTGGAAGCCCCAGCATTTT
NA	TRBJ2-3	TRBV29-1	few	CSVAGVLTDTQYF	TGCAGCGTTGCAGGAGTGCTCACAGATACGCAGTATTTT
NA	TRBJ2-2	TRBV20-1	NA	CSASSGFTGELFF	TGCAGTGCTAGCTCCGGGTTCACCGGGGAGCTGTTTTTT
NA	TRBJ2-4	TRBV12-3/TRBV12-4	many	CASSLGGIQYF	TGTGCCAGCAGTTTAGGAGGCATTCAGTACTTC
TRBD1	TRBJ1-4	TRBV4-2	few	CASSRIGTVNEKLFF	TGTGCCAGCAGCCGAATCGGGACAGTAAATGAAAAACTGTTTTTT
NA	TRBJ2-3	TRBV20-1	few	CSARVAGSDTQYF	TGCAGTGCTAGAGTCGCAGGATCAGATACGCAGTATTTT